The 19 T cell receptor beta chains listed next were all sequenced from one sample in a study of cytomegalovirus exposure and HLA in healthy donors. Amplification used 60 Vbeta primers and 13 Jbeta primers. TCRdb's copy holds only in-frame clones and misses some; the assay was immunoSEQ multiplex PCR. The sample holds roughly 95,000 clones, 76% seen once. Material: PBMCs. These TCRs come from a man aged 30 to 45 in good health and CMV-seropositive.

The genes are TRBV6-6 and TRBJ1-1, with TRBD1 identical over 9 bases. V shed 5 bases and J 5 bases; nucleotides not matched to a gene: 9. CDR3 length: 15 residues. Germline CDR1 is MNHNY and CDR2 is SVGAGI (reference sequence). CDR3 loop: CASSHQQGAGTEAFF. The CDR3 nucleotides read TGTGCCAGCAGTCACCAACAGGGGGCCGGAACTGAAGCTTTCTTT.

The chain uses TRBV4-1 and TRBJ2-3; maybe TRBD1 (6 bases). The ends were cut back, 1 base at V and 6 bases at J, with 8 bases in the middle. In germline, CDR1 is MGHRA, CDR2 YSYEKL. There are 13 residues in the CDR3. CDR3 nucleotide sequence: TGCGCCAGCAGCCAAGGGGGGCTGGATACGCAGTATTTT. Translating it yields CASSQGGLDTQYF.

This clone came up a few times. The rearrangement joins TRBV2 to TRBJ1-1; D gene unclear. The germline gives CDR1 SNHLY, CDR2 FYNNEI. Trimming removed 8 bases from V and 1 base from J, with 5 bases in between. The CDR3 is made up of 11 amino acids. The DNA of the CDR3 is TGTGCCAGCCGACAGAACACTGAAGCTTTCTTT. This gives the protein CASRQNTEAFF.

This chain links TRBV7-9 with TRBJ2-7; 10 bases align to TRBD2. The V gene end was trimmed by 3 bases and the J gene end by 2 bases; junction bases not matched to a gene: 4. The CDR3 contains 15 residues. Germline lookup yields CDR1 SEHNR and CDR2 FQNEAQ (reference sequence). The CDR3 loop reads CASSFEGLAPYEQYF. CDR3 nucleotide sequence: TGTGCCAGCAGCTTCGAGGGACTAGCGCCCTACGAGCAGTACTTC.

V is TRBV18 and J is TRBJ2-1; TRBD2 matches 11 bases. Trimming cost V 1 base and J 3 bases; bases outside gene matches: 8. This CDR3 is built from 18 residues. The germline V gene encodes CDR1 KGHSH and CDR2 LQKENI. The CDR3 spells CASSPLFTGLAGYNEQFF. Here the CDR3 DNA reads TGTGCCAGCTCACCACTGTTTACCGGACTAGCGGGCTACAATGAGCAGTTCTTC.

The gene calls are TRBV6-1 and TRBJ1-2; D may be TRBD1 (5 bases). With 2 bases removed from V and 0 bases from J, the gap between germline ends came to 13 bases. This CDR3 contains 16 residues. The germline gives CDR1 MNHNS, CDR2 SASEGT. The DNA for the CDR3 is TGTGCCAGCAGTGAATTAAGGGGCCCGACTAACTATGGCTACACCTTC. Protein sequence: CASSELRGPTNYGYTF.

This clone was seen a handful of times. The J gene is TRBJ2-5, the V gene TRBV7-9, with TRBD2 identical over 8 bases. Germline CDR1 and CDR2: SEHNR and FQNEAQ (reference sequence). The V gene end was trimmed by 5 bases and the J gene end by 13 bases; junction bases not matched to a gene: 12. This CDR3 is 13 amino acids long. The CDR3 loop reads CASSRGGAVRVYF. The CDR3, as DNA: TGTGCCAGCAGCCGGGGGGGCGCCGTCCGGGTGTACTTC.

The chain couples TRBV11-2 to TRBJ1-3, with D maybe TRBD1 (6 bases). The germline V gene has CDR1 SGHAT and CDR2 FQNNGV. Trimming took off 0 bases at V and 4 bases at J, with 19 bases between the two ends. This CDR3 is built from 18 residues. The CDR3 nucleotides read TGTGCCAGCAGCTTAGAAAGGCGGGGGCCCCTCTCCGGAAACACCATATATTTT. Encoded protein: CASSLERRGPLSGNTIYF.

The V gene is TRBV6-1, the J gene TRBJ2-7, with D perhaps matching TRBD2 (5 bases). This CDR3 has 15 amino acids. Germline V gene sequence: CDR1 MNHNS, CDR2 SASEGT. V shed 4 bases and J shed 6 bases, with 19 bases lying between them. CDR3 residues: CASSVSGILRREQYV. The CDR3 DNA sequence: TGTGCCAGCAGTGTATCGGGGATCCTGCGTCGCGAGCAGTACGTC.

This chain uses TRBV30 with TRBJ2-7, with a weak D call TRBD2 (6 bases). Trimming shortened V by 5 bases and J by 6 bases, and 17 bases separated the two germline ends. Germline V CDR1 and CDR2: GTSNPN, SVGIG (reference sequence). This CDR3 has 13 amino acids. CDR3 loop: CAWGMGLEREQYF. DNA of the CDR3: TGTGCCTGGGGGATGGGACTGGAGCGCGAGCAGTACTTC.

Concerning this clone itself: An end of the junction differs from the germline gene, which may be a read error. This chain links TRBV7-7 with TRBJ2-3; D possibly corresponds to TRBD1 (5 bases). This CDR3 is built from 14 residues. Germline assignment: CDR1 SSHAT and CDR2 FNYEAQ (reference sequence). CDR3 sequence (DNA): TGTGCTAGCAGCCAGGGTTTGGGCACAGATACGCAGTATTTT. Translated: CASSQGLGTDTQYF.

In its sample, this clone was seen a few times. V and J are TRBV29-1 and TRBJ1-3; 11 nucleotides agree with TRBD1. J lost 4 bases, V lost 6 bases, and 5 bases had no gene match. This CDR3 spans 14 amino acids. CDR1 is SQVTM and CDR2 is ANQGSEA in the germline V gene. Written as DNA, the CDR3 is TGCAGCGTGGCCGGACAGGGGGCAGGAAACACCATATATTTT. This gives the protein CSVAGQGAGNTIYF. Full variable domain (missing parts from reference TRBV29-1 and TRBJ1-3): SAVISQKPSRDICQRGTSLTIQCQVDSQVTMMFWYRQQPGQSLTLIATANQGSEATYESGFVIDKFPISRPNLTFSTLTVSNMSPEDSSIYLCSVAGQGAGNTIYFGEGSWLTVV.

The V call is TRBV5-1, the J call TRBJ2-3; 8 nucleotides line up with TRBD2. Germline V gives CDR1 SGHRS, CDR2 YFSETQ. This CDR3 region has 17 residues. Unmatched junction bases numbered 8, after V lost 0 bases and J lost 2 bases. The CDR3 is CASSLGVAGIHTDTQYF. The CDR3 nucleotides read TGCGCCAGCAGCTTGGGGGTAGCGGGGATACACACAGATACGCAGTATTTT.

The chain uses TRBV28 and TRBJ1-3; no clear D. The CDR3 has 15 amino acids. The germline gives CDR1 MDHEN, CDR2 SYDVKM. V dropped 7 bases and J dropped 2 bases, with 15 bases sitting between them. The DNA of the CDR3 is TGTGCCAGCACCCTAGCTGGTGAAGCTGGAAACACCATATATTTT. This encodes CASTLAGEAGNTIYF.

Concerning this clone itself: Different DNA sequences within this sample yield the same CDR3. The V and J genes are TRBV5-5 and TRBJ1-2; a possible D gene is TRBD1 (5 bases). Germline V lookup: CDR1 SGHKS, CDR2 YYEKEE (reference sequence). The CDR3 extends over 13 amino acids. V lost 0 bases, J lost 2 bases, and 5 bases lay in between. This CDR3 is CASSLGQNYGYTF. As DNA, the CDR3 is TGTGCCAGCAGCTTGGGACAGAACTATGGCTACACCTTC.

The chain has TRBV5-1 and TRBJ1-1; 9 bases match TRBD1. Germline V CDR1 and CDR2: SGHRS, YFSETQ. This CDR3 region has 16 residues. The trim removed 4 bases at V and 6 bases at J, leaving 13 bases unmatched. CDR3 loop: CASSPISGTGIPEAFF. The CDR3 nucleotides read TGCGCCAGCAGCCCAATCTCCGGGACAGGGATACCTGAAGCTTTCTTT.

In DNA, the CDR3 is TGTGCCAGCAGCCAATGGAGGGGCAGAATGAACACTGAAGCTTTCTTT. It translates to CASSQWRGRMNTEAFF. The chain couples TRBV14 to TRBJ1-1; perhaps TRBD1 as D (5 bases). The CDR3 has 16 amino acids. Trimming removed 2 bases at V and 0 bases at J, with 13 bases between. CDR1 and CDR2 from the germline V gene are SGHDN and FVKESK.

The chain couples TRBV5-1 to TRBJ2-2; D remains unclear. The CDR3 runs 14 residues. Germline-derived CDR1 and CDR2 are SGHRS and YFSETQ. The V gene lost 1 base and the J gene lost 3 bases, with 7 bases spanning the gap. The CDR3 loop is CASSLIVDTGELFF. Written as DNA, the CDR3 is TGCGCCAGCAGCTTGATAGTTGACACCGGGGAGCTGTTTTTT.

This clone was seen more than once but under ten times. This chain uses TRBV21-1 with TRBJ1-1. TRBV21-1 is reported as a pseudogene. This CDR3 is built from 13 residues. CDR3 region: CAIPGGSAVYAFF. CDR3 bases: TGTGCCATCCCCGGGGGGTCGGCGGTTTACGCTTTCTTT.